These 21 T cell receptor beta chains were sequenced from one sample in a study of T cell responses to AZD1222 COVID-19 vaccine. TCRdb's table, derived via immunoSEQ multiplex PCR, lists solely in-frame clones and lacks some. The data show 90,000 to 100,000 clones, approximately 88% seen once. The sequencing used peripheral blood, collected 28 days after the second AZD1222 dose. The origin of the receptors is an adult who received the AZD1222 COVID-19 vaccine.

This clone was counted a few times. This chain links TRBV5-1 with TRBJ2-5; 13 nucleotides match TRBD2. The CDR3 totals 17 residues. The V gene end was trimmed by 6 bases and the J gene end by 2 bases; junction bases not matched to a gene: 10. Per the germline V gene, CDR1 is SGHRS and CDR2 is YFSETQ. The CDR3 region is CASTPGLAGDPQETQYF. In nucleotides, the CDR3 is TGCGCCAGCACCCCTGGACTAGCGGGGGACCCTCAAGAGACCCAGTACTTC.

Here the CDR3 DNA reads TGTGCCTGGAGTTCCATGCAGGGGGCATGGGGCTACACCTTC. This sequence encodes CAWSSMQGAWGYTF. The chain has TRBV30 and TRBJ1-2; 8 nucleotides match TRBD1. The V segment lost 2 bases and the J segment 8 bases; nucleotides outside the gene matches: 10. The germline V gene has CDR1 GTSNPN and CDR2 SVGIG (reference sequence). This CDR3 contains 14 residues.

V and J are TRBV3-1 (or the pseudogene TRBV3-2) and TRBJ1-1; 7 positions agree with TRBD1. V gave up 7 bases and J gave up 4 bases; unmatched junction bases: 15. Germline values: CDR1 LGHDT, CDR2 YNNKEL (reference sequence). This CDR3 spans 16 amino acids. The CDR3 nucleotides read TGTGCCAGCACACCGGGACAGACAAGAGTGCGCACTGAAGCTTTCTTT. Translation: CASTPGQTRVRTEAFF.

The chain links TRBV29-1 to TRBJ2-3, with 8 bases lining up with TRBD1. Trimming cost V 7 bases and J 2 bases; bases outside gene matches: 14. The CDR3 spans 16 residues. Germline CDR1 is SQVTM and CDR2 is ANQGSEA. The CDR3 loop reads CSAAISDRAHTDTQYF. The CDR3 DNA is TGCAGCGCCGCAATCTCGGACAGGGCCCACACAGATACGCAGTATTTT.

The chain employs TRBV9 and TRBJ2-3; the D is unclear. CDR3 length: 12 amino acids. Trimming stripped 3 bases from V and 2 bases from J, with 4 bases between. Germline CDR1 is SGDLS and CDR2 is YYNGEE. CDR3: CASSGPTDTQYF. For the CDR3, the DNA is TGTGCCAGCAGCGGCCCCACAGATACGCAGTATTTT. The variable domain in full, completed from reference TRBV9 and TRBJ2-3, reads DSGVTQTPKHLITATGQRVTLRCSPRSGDLSVYWYQQSLDQGLQFLIQYYNGEERAKGNILERFSAQQFPDLHSELNLSSLELGDSALYFCASSGPTDTQYFGPGTRLTVL.

The CDR3 region is CASSLTLTGGEQYF. The DNA for the CDR3 is TGTGCCAGCAGCTTAACCTTAACAGGGGGAGAGCAGTACTTC. The V call is TRBV7-9, the J call TRBJ2-7, with 8 positions matching TRBD1. V dropped 2 bases and J dropped 7; count of bases not matched to a gene: 7. CDR3 length equals 14 residues. Germline CDR1 is SEHNR and CDR2 is FQNEAQ (reference sequence).

V and J are TRBV25-1 and TRBJ1-2; D might be TRBD1 (5 bases). Germline V gives CDR1 MGHDK, CDR2 SYGVNS. V lost 3 bases and J lost 6, with 8 bases in between. The CDR3 loop spans 12 amino acids. The CDR3, as DNA: TGTGCCAGCAGTGATCCAGGGAATGGCTACACCTTC. This encodes CASSDPGNGYTF.

This chain joins TRBV27 and TRBJ2-5; 9 nucleotides line up with TRBD2. The CDR3 sequence is 13 residues long. CDR1 is MNHEY, CDR2 SMNVEV, per germline (reference sequence). With 6 bases clipped from V and 5 bases from J, the junction kept 4 bases outside the gene matches. The CDR3 region has the DNA TGTGCCAGCAGGCGGGAGGGCCACGAGACCCAGTACTTC. As protein: CASRREGHETQYF.

This clone was seen a handful of times. The chain links TRBV5-6 to TRBJ1-2; D might be TRBD1 (6 bases). Trimming removed 0 bases at V and 2 bases at J, with 8 bases between. The V gene's germline CDR1 is SGHDT and CDR2 YYEEEE. The CDR3 covers 14 residues. DNA for the CDR3: TGTGCCAGCAGCTTGGGAGGGGGAAACTATGGCTACACCTTC. Its protein is CASSLGGGNYGYTF.

Worth noting for this clone: At one boundary the junction diverges from the germline segment, which might be a read error. The genes are TRBV28 and TRBJ1-4; D gene ambiguous. The CDR3 contains 14 residues. Germline loops: CDR1 MDHEN, CDR2 SYDVKM. Here the CDR3 DNA reads TGTGCCAGCAGTTTAAACGCGCTGCCAGGCCTCTGCGTTTTT. This gives the protein CASSLNALPGLCVF.

This chain uses TRBV7-2 with TRBJ1-5, with TRBD1 as a possible D gene (5 bases). V was clipped by 5 bases and J by 5 bases, with 10 bases between them. Germline V gene sequence: CDR1 SGHTA, CDR2 FQGNSA. The CDR3 spans 13 residues. This CDR3 is CASSQGTHQPQHF. DNA of the CDR3: TGTGCCAGCAGCCAGGGTACGCATCAGCCCCAGCATTTT.

The genes are TRBV28 and TRBJ2-7; maybe TRBD1 (7 bases). The CDR3 is made up of 14 amino acids. V shed 9 bases and J shed 5 bases, with 20 bases lying between them. Germline V gene lookup returns CDR1 MDHEN and CDR2 SYDVKM. In nucleotides, the CDR3 is TGTGCCAGTCGAACCGACAGGGAGGTACACGAGCAGTACTTC. It codes for CASRTDREVHEQYF.

This clone was observed a single time. J is TRBJ1-1 and V is TRBV30; perhaps TRBD1 as D (6 bases). There are 13 residues in the CDR3. Trimming took 0 bases from V and 4 from J, leaving 9 bases between them. In germline, CDR1 is GTSNPN, CDR2 SVGIG (reference sequence). The CDR3 DNA reads TGTGCCTGGAGTGTAGGGGGGTTCACTGAAGCTTTCTTT. This gives the protein CAWSVGGFTEAFF.

This sequence joins TRBV28 and TRBJ2-7; 7 nucleotides line up with TRBD1. Germline-derived CDR1 and CDR2 are MDHEN and SYDVKM. The V and J ends lost 2 bases and 1 base, in that order; junction bases with no gene match: 5. The CDR3 extends over 15 amino acids. The CDR3 is CASSLVGGQSYEQYF. The DNA of the CDR3 is TGTGCCAGCAGTTTAGTAGGGGGCCAATCCTACGAGCAGTACTTC.

Only one count was recorded for this clone. This chain connects TRBV5-1 to TRBJ1-1; 8 nucleotides align to TRBD1. After removal of 3 bases from V and 0 bases from J, the junction contained 25 bases not matched to a gene. Germline V gene sequence: CDR1 SGHRS, CDR2 YFSETQ. The CDR3 length is 22 residues. The CDR3, as DNA: TGCGCCAGCAGCTCGGGGCGTTCGGGACAGGCAGTTAAAGGGGGGATGAACACTGAAGCTTTCTTT. Residues: CASSSGRSGQAVKGGMNTEAFF. The entire variable domain, with the rest obtained from reference TRBV5-1 and TRBJ1-1, is as follows: KAGVTQTPRYLIKTRGQQVTLSCSPISGHRSVSWYQQTPGQGLQFLFEYFSETQRNKGNFPGRFSGRQFSNSRSEMNVSTLELGDSALYLCASSSGRSGQAVKGGMNTEAFFGQGTRLTVV.

This clone was picked up a small number of times. The chain employs TRBV6-6 and TRBJ2-3; D is uncertain. V dropped 1 base and J dropped 3 bases, with 8 bases sitting between them. Germline V gene sequence: CDR1 MNHNY, CDR2 SVGAGI (reference sequence). The length of the CDR3 is 14 residues. This CDR3 reads CASSYWPETDTQYF. For the CDR3, the DNA is TGTGCCAGCAGTTACTGGCCAGAGACAGATACGCAGTATTTT.

The J gene is TRBJ2-1, the V gene TRBV6-5; possible D gene TRBD2, 6 bases. Trimming pared 7 bases from V and 5 bases from J, leaving 15 bases between. This CDR3 region has 14 residues. CDR1 is MNHEY and CDR2 is SVGAGI in the germline V gene. Here the CDR3 reads CASTTNSGDNEQFF. For the CDR3, the DNA is TGTGCCAGCACCACCAATAGCGGCGACAATGAGCAGTTCTTC.

This clone has only one observation. V gene TRBV5-6 combines with J gene TRBJ1-3; D gene unclear. Germline CDR1 reads SGHDT; CDR2 reads YYEEEE. With 0 bases removed from V and 0 bases from J, the gap between germline ends came to 7 bases. This CDR3 spans 15 amino acids. This chain's CDR3 is CASSLGQSSGNTIYF. CDR3 nucleotide sequence: TGTGCCAGCAGCTTGGGTCAGAGCTCTGGAAACACCATATATTTT. Combining the CDR3 with reference TRBV5-6 and TRBJ1-3 gives the whole variable domain DAGVTQSPTHLIKTRGQQVTLRCSPKSGHDTVSWYQQALGQGPQFIFQYYEEEERQRGNFPDRFSGHQFPNYSSELNVNALLLGDSALYLCASSLGQSSGNTIYFGEGSWLTVV.

The chain employs TRBV6-2 or TRBV6-3 and TRBJ2-1; TRBD2 matches at 10 bases. Germline trimming cut 2 bases from V and 5 bases from J; bases unmatched to any gene: 12. The CDR3 has 18 amino acids. Per germline, CDR1 MNHEY and CDR2 SVGEGT. The CDR3 nucleotides are TGTGCCAGCAGTTACCCGGGGGTTGGACTAGCGGTAAACAATGAGCAGTTCTTC. It encodes CASSYPGVGLAVNNEQFF.

This chain connects TRBV5-1 to TRBJ2-5; 13 nucleotides align to TRBD2. V gave up 0 bases and J gave up 5 bases; unmatched junction bases: 4. The CDR3 contains 16 residues. CDR1 and CDR2 from the germline V gene are SGHRS and YFSETQ. The CDR3 loop reads CASSLGTSGSRETQYF. CDR3 nucleotide sequence: TGCGCCAGCAGCTTGGGGACTAGCGGGAGTCGGGAGACCCAGTACTTC.

This chain connects TRBV10-1 to TRBJ1-2; no clear D gene. V was clipped by 5 bases and J by 1 base, with 14 bases between them. CDR1 is WNHNN, CDR2 SYGVQD, per germline (reference sequence). The CDR3 contains 15 residues. The CDR3 region is CASSPPKQINYGYTF. Here the CDR3 DNA reads TGCGCCAGCAGTCCCCCCAAACAGATTAACTATGGCTACACCTTC.